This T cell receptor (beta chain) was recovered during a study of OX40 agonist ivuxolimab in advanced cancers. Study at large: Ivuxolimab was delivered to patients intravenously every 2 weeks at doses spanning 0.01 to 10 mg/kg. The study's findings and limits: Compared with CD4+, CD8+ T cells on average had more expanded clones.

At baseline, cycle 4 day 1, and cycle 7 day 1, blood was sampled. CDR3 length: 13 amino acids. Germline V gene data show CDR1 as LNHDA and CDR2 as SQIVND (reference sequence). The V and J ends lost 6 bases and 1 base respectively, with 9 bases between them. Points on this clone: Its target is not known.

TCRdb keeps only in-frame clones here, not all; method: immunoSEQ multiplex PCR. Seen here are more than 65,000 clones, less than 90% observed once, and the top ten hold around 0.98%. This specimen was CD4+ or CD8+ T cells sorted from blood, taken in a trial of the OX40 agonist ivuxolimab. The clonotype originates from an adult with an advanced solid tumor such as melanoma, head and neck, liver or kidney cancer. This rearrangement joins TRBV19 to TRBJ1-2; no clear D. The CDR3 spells CASRTDLNYGYTF. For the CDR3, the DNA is TGTGCCAGTAGGACCGACCTTAACTATGGCTACACCTTC.